This entry lists 6 T cell receptor beta chains sequenced from one sample in a study of control samples from healthy donors and cancer patients. TCRdb's table, derived via immunoSEQ multiplex PCR, lists solely in-frame clones and lacks some. Of 100,000 to 150,000 clones listed, over 75% are singletons. The specimen was blood. The receptors stem from a man aged 18 to 30 in good health.

The rearrangement joins TRBV18 to TRBJ2-3; the D call may be TRBD1 or TRBD2 (5 bases each). Deletions cut 2 bases from V and 0 bases from J, with 15 bases between. The germline V gene has CDR1 KGHSH and CDR2 LQKENI. This CDR3 spans 17 amino acids. CDR3 protein: CASSPRSGTSSTDTQYF. The CDR3, as DNA: TGTGCCAGCTCACCAAGGTCCGGGACGTCTAGCACAGATACGCAGTATTTT.

CDR3 sequence reads: CASSPPGGGMNTEAFF. The CDR3 DNA reads TGTGCCAGCAGCCCCCCGGGTGGCGGCATGAACACTGAAGCTTTCTTT. The gene calls are TRBV5-4 and TRBJ1-1; no firm D call. Looked up from germline, CDR1 is SGHNT and CDR2 is YYREEE (reference sequence). CDR3 length equals 16 residues. The V and J ends lost 4 bases and 0 bases respectively, with 16 bases between them. Complete variable domain (other parts from reference TRBV5-4 and TRBJ1-1): ETGVTQSPTHLIKTRGQQVTLRCSSQSGHNTVSWYQQALGQGPQFIFQYYREEENGRGNFPPRFSGLQFPNYSSELNVNALELDDSALYLCASSPPGGGMNTEAFFGQGTRLTVV.

This clone came up once. The chain recombines TRBV6-5 with TRBJ1-5; D gene uncertain. CDR1 is MNHEY and CDR2 is SVGAGI in the germline V gene. The CDR3 totals 12 residues. V shed 6 bases and J shed 1 base, with 4 bases lying between them. CDR3 nucleotide sequence: TGTGCCAGCAGAGACAGCAATCAGCCCCAGCATTTT. It codes for CASRDSNQPQHF.

The chain joins TRBV2 to TRBJ1-2; no reliable D call. V lost 4 bases to trimming and J lost 7 bases, with 13 bases between them. This CDR3 contains 13 residues. Germline lookup yields CDR1 SNHLY and CDR2 FYNNEI. The CDR3 protein is CASSVKVSSGYTF. DNA of the CDR3: TGTGCCAGCAGTGTAAAGGTTTCGTCTGGCTACACCTTC.

The chain links TRBV6-5 to TRBJ1-5; D remains unclear. Germline loops: CDR1 MNHEY, CDR2 SVGAGI. The CDR3 consists of 15 residues. Trimming removed 6 bases at V and 0 bases at J, with 12 bases between. DNA for the CDR3: TGTGCCAGCAGCACCCGGAGTAATAGCAATCAGCCCCAGCATTTT. Translated: CASSTRSNSNQPQHF.

The J gene is TRBJ1-4, the V gene TRBV6-6; TRBD1 aligns across 8 bases. Germline assignment: CDR1 MNHNY and CDR2 SVGAGI (reference sequence). With V trimmed by 4 bases and J by 5 bases, 9 bases remained unmatched. The CDR3 runs to 16 residues. This CDR3 reads CASSLGGQARNEKLFF. In DNA, the CDR3 is TGTGCCAGCAGTTTGGGGGGACAGGCAAGAAATGAAAAACTGTTTTTT.